These T cell receptor beta chains were read from a single sample in a study of T cells in Graves' hyperthyroidism and ophthalmopathy. TCRdb re-called the multiplex PCR reads with MiXCR, one entry per CDR3 protein. The table includes around 660,000 distinct CDR3 sequences, nearly 45% detected once. Sample: peripheral blood or thyroid tissue (not recorded which). The receptors stem from an adult man with Graves' disease, either hyperthyroidism or ophthalmopathy (not recorded which). CDR3s include the opening cysteine and the closing phenylalanine or tryptophan. Fields, in order: clone size, J gene, V gene, D gene, CDR3 protein, CDR3 DNA. D genes are given only for firm matches. Rows give clone size only sometimes, using once, few, many, or a class for an expanded clone.

clone_size: NA
j_call: TRBJ1-4
v_call: TRBV12-3/TRBV12-4
d_call: TRBD1
cdr3_aa: CASSLALGTGGVATNEKLFF
cdr3_nt: TGTGCCAGCAGTTTAGCGCTGGGGACAGGGGGCGTTGCAACTAATGAAAAACTGTTTTTT

clone_size: few
j_call: TRBJ2-2
v_call: TRBV19
d_call: NA
cdr3_aa: CASRGATGELFF
cdr3_nt: TGTGCCAGTAGGGGTGCCACCGGGGAGCTGTTTTTT

clone_size: many
j_call: TRBJ1-2
v_call: TRBV7-9
d_call: NA
cdr3_aa: CASSLEASGYTF
cdr3_nt: TGTGCCAGCAGCCTCGAGGCATCTGGCTACACCTTC

clone_size: many
j_call: TRBJ2-5
v_call: TRBV25-1
d_call: TRBD2
cdr3_aa: CASSASGLAGETQYF
cdr3_nt: TGTGCCAGCAGTGCGAGCGGGCTAGCGGGAGAAACCCAGTACTTC

clone_size: few
j_call: TRBJ1-2
v_call: TRBV7-8
d_call: NA
cdr3_aa: CASSLERVDGYTF
cdr3_nt: TGTGCCAGCAGCTTAGAACGAGTGGATGGCTACACCTTC

clone_size: few
j_call: TRBJ2-6
v_call: TRBV6-4
d_call: NA
cdr3_aa: CASSEVPSGANVLTF
cdr3_nt: TGTGCCAGCAGTGAAGTTCCCTCTGGGGCCAACGTCCTGACTTTC

clone_size: NA
j_call: TRBJ1-2
v_call: TRBV25-1
d_call: TRBD1
cdr3_aa: CASTRGDPYGYTF
cdr3_nt: TGTGCCAGCACCAGGGGGGATCCCTATGGCTACACCTTC

clone_size: NA
j_call: TRBJ1-4
v_call: TRBV7-6
d_call: NA
cdr3_aa: CASRWDSMKNCFF
cdr3_nt: NA

clone_size: few
j_call: TRBJ2-6
v_call: TRBV12-3/TRBV12-4
d_call: TRBD1
cdr3_aa: CASRRDRAGANVLTF
cdr3_nt: TGTGCCAGCCGCCGCGACAGGGCTGGGGCCAACGTCCTGACTTTC

clone_size: NA
j_call: TRBJ2-7
v_call: TRBV7-9
d_call: NA
cdr3_aa: CASSQERILPRTSYEQYF
cdr3_nt: TGTGCCAGCAGCCAAGAACGGATACTCCCCCGCACCTCCTACGAGCAGTACTTC

clone_size: NA
j_call: TRBJ1-2
v_call: TRBV5-4
d_call: NA
cdr3_aa: CASSLDGGLNYGYTF
cdr3_nt: TGTGCCAGCAGCTTGGACGGGGGCCTTAACTATGGCTACACCTTC

clone_size: few
j_call: TRBJ1-1
v_call: TRBV20-1
d_call: TRBD1
cdr3_aa: CSARDSGRGTEAFF
cdr3_nt: TGCAGTGCTAGAGACTCGGGCAGGGGGACTGAAGCTTTCTTT

clone_size: many
j_call: TRBJ1-1
v_call: TRBV19
d_call: NA
cdr3_aa: CASKSPEGTEAFF
cdr3_nt: TGTGCCAGTAAATCGCCGGAGGGCACTGAAGCTTTCTTT

clone_size: few
j_call: TRBJ2-2
v_call: TRBV5-1
d_call: TRBD2
cdr3_aa: CASSLTSGRNTGELFF
cdr3_nt: TGCGCCAGCAGCTTAACTAGCGGGAGGAACACCGGGGAGCTGTTTTTT

clone_size: NA
j_call: TRBJ2-7
v_call: TRBV7-6
d_call: TRBD2
cdr3_aa: CASSRGLADEQYF
cdr3_nt: TGTGCCAGCAGCCGGGGACTAGCGGACGAGCAGTACTTC

clone_size: many
j_call: TRBJ2-5
v_call: TRBV7-2
d_call: NA
cdr3_aa: CASSSGYRETQYF
cdr3_nt: TGTGCCAGCAGCTCAGGGTACCGGGAGACCCAGTACTTC

clone_size: NA
j_call: TRBJ1-5
v_call: TRBV28
d_call: NA
cdr3_aa: CASTSTRTDNQPQHF
cdr3_nt: TGTGCCAGCACCTCCACGAGGACAGACAATCAGCCCCAGCATTTT

clone_size: many
j_call: TRBJ2-5
v_call: TRBV29-1
d_call: TRBD1
cdr3_aa: CSVSFVGQGPLLRYF
cdr3_nt: TGCAGCGTCAGCTTCGTGGGACAGGGGCCTCTTTTGCGGTACTTC

clone_size: NA
j_call: TRBJ1-3
v_call: TRBV20-1
d_call: TRBD1
cdr3_aa: CSAGQGASGNTIYF
cdr3_nt: TGCAGTGCGGGACAGGGGGCCTCTGGAAACACCATATATTTT

clone_size: many
j_call: TRBJ2-5
v_call: TRBV20-1
d_call: NA
cdr3_aa: CSARLGSSETQYF
cdr3_nt: TGCAGTGCTAGGCTCGGGAGCTCCGAGACCCAGTACTTC

clone_size: NA
j_call: TRBJ2-3
v_call: TRBV2
d_call: TRBD2
cdr3_aa: CASSKGLAGPSDTQYF
cdr3_nt: TGTGCCAGCAGTAAGGGACTAGCGGGACCGTCGGATACGCAGTATTTT

clone_size: NA
j_call: TRBJ1-1
v_call: TRBV5-6
d_call: TRBD1
cdr3_aa: CASSFRQGGEAFF
cdr3_nt: TGTGCCAGCAGCTTTCGACAGGGTGGTGAAGCTTTCTTT

clone_size: many
j_call: TRBJ1-5
v_call: TRBV5-1
d_call: NA
cdr3_aa: CASSYDGNNQPQHF
cdr3_nt: TGCGCCAGCAGCTACGACGGAAACAATCAGCCCCAGCATTTT

clone_size: NA
j_call: TRBJ1-2
v_call: TRBV2
d_call: TRBD1
cdr3_aa: CASNPTGGAYGYTF
cdr3_nt: TGTGCCAGCAACCCGACAGGGGGTGCCTATGGCTACACCTTC

clone_size: few
j_call: TRBJ2-2
v_call: TRBV12-3/TRBV12-4
d_call: NA
cdr3_aa: CASSLRSVGTGELFF
cdr3_nt: TGTGCCAGCAGTTTACGTAGCGTCGGCACCGGGGAGCTGTTTTTT

clone_size: few
j_call: TRBJ1-1
v_call: TRBV2
d_call: NA
cdr3_aa: CASSYTTMNTEAFF
cdr3_nt: TGTGCCAGCAGTTACACGACCATGAACACTGAAGCTTTCTTT

clone_size: NA
j_call: TRBJ1-5
v_call: TRBV2
d_call: TRBD1
cdr3_aa: CASSFPVGQGVYDNQPQHF
cdr3_nt: TGTGCCAGCAGTTTCCCGGTAGGACAGGGAGTATACGACAATCAGCCCCAGCATTTT

clone_size: NA
j_call: TRBJ1-4
v_call: TRBV20-1
d_call: NA
cdr3_aa: CSARDEGETEEKLFF
cdr3_nt: TGCAGTGCTAGAGACGAGGGGGAGACTGAAGAAAAACTGTTTTTT

clone_size: many
j_call: TRBJ1-1
v_call: TRBV12-3/TRBV12-4
d_call: NA
cdr3_aa: CASSWGAGTEAFF
cdr3_nt: TGTGCCAGCAGTTGGGGAGCGGGCACTGAAGCTTTCTTT

clone_size: many
j_call: TRBJ1-1
v_call: TRBV7-9
d_call: NA
cdr3_aa: CASVLNTEAFF
cdr3_nt: TGTGCCAGTGTACTGAACACTGAAGCTTTCTTT

clone_size: few
j_call: TRBJ1-5
v_call: TRBV7-2
d_call: NA
cdr3_aa: CASSSSGRPNQPQHF
cdr3_nt: TGTGCCAGCAGCTCGAGCGGACGGCCCAATCAGCCCCAGCATTTT

clone_size: NA
j_call: TRBJ1-1
v_call: TRBV2
d_call: NA
cdr3_aa: CASSEVGAMNTEAFF
cdr3_nt: TGTGCCAGCAGTGAAGTGGGGGCCATGAACACTGAAGCTTTCTTT

clone_size: few
j_call: TRBJ2-7
v_call: TRBV7-9
d_call: TRBD1
cdr3_aa: CASRIEGGLVGNEQYF
cdr3_nt: TGTGCCAGCAGGATAGAAGGGGGCCTTGTGGGAAACGAGCAGTACTTC

clone_size: many
j_call: TRBJ1-4
v_call: TRBV15
d_call: TRBD1
cdr3_aa: CATSRQGAFEKLFF
cdr3_nt: TGTGCCACCAGCAGACAGGGGGCATTTGAAAAACTGTTTTTT

clone_size: few
j_call: TRBJ2-7
v_call: TRBV5-5
d_call: TRBD1
cdr3_aa: CASSPPTGNEQYF
cdr3_nt: TGCGCCAGCAGCCCCCCGACAGGGAACGAGCAGTACTTC

clone_size: NA
j_call: TRBJ2-7
v_call: TRBV29-1
d_call: TRBD1
cdr3_aa: CSVIGGDRAQTYEQYF
cdr3_nt: TGCAGCGTGATAGGAGGGGACAGGGCACAGACCTACGAGCAGTACTTC

clone_size: NA
j_call: TRBJ1-1
v_call: TRBV20-1
d_call: NA
cdr3_aa: CSATRGPEAFF
cdr3_nt: TGCAGTGCTACCAGGGGTCCTGAAGCTTTCTTT

clone_size: once
j_call: TRBJ2-5
v_call: TRBV20-1
d_call: NA
cdr3_aa: CSASGGSQETQYF
cdr3_nt: TGCAGTGCTAGCGGGGGCTCCCAAGAGACCCAGTACTTC

clone_size: NA
j_call: TRBJ1-6
v_call: TRBV12-3/TRBV12-4
d_call: NA
cdr3_aa: CASSSRAQPNSPLHF
cdr3_nt: TGTGCCAGCAGTTCTAGGGCACAGCCTAATTCACCCCTCCACTTT

clone_size: NA
j_call: TRBJ2-5
v_call: TRBV6-1
d_call: NA
cdr3_aa: CASGRGETQYF
cdr3_nt: TGTGCCAGCGGCCGCGGGGAGACCCAGTACTTC

clone_size: few
j_call: TRBJ1-6
v_call: TRBV5-1
d_call: TRBD1
cdr3_aa: CASSSGPGTGGSPLHF
cdr3_nt: TGCGCCAGCAGCTCGGGGCCCGGGACAGGGGGATCACCCCTCCACTTT

clone_size: NA
j_call: TRBJ1-2
v_call: TRBV12-3/TRBV12-4
d_call: NA
cdr3_aa: CASQAGSNYGYTF
cdr3_nt: TGTGCCAGCCAGGCAGGCTCTAACTATGGCTACACCTTC

clone_size: NA
j_call: TRBJ2-5
v_call: TRBV7-8
d_call: NA
cdr3_aa: CASSGGVAEYQETQYF
cdr3_nt: TGTGCCAGCAGTGGAGGAGTAGCGGAGTACCAAGAGACCCAGTACTTC

clone_size: few
j_call: TRBJ1-2
v_call: TRBV7-8
d_call: TRBD1
cdr3_aa: CASSDGTGAGYTF
cdr3_nt: TGTGCCAGCAGCGACGGGACAGGGGCTGGCTACACCTTC

clone_size: NA
j_call: TRBJ2-7
v_call: TRBV2
d_call: TRBD1
cdr3_aa: CASSVTRDRGDYEQYF
cdr3_nt: TGTGCCAGCAGTGTTACCCGGGACAGGGGGGACTACGAGCAGTACTTC

clone_size: once
j_call: TRBJ2-7
v_call: TRBV14
d_call: TRBD2
cdr3_aa: CASSQGLAGAPIANEQYF
cdr3_nt: TGTGCCAGCAGCCAGGGACTAGCGGGAGCTCCCATTGCCAACGAGCAGTACTTC

clone_size: NA
j_call: TRBJ1-2
v_call: TRBV6-1
d_call: TRBD1
cdr3_aa: CASSPSRDSNYGYTF
cdr3_nt: TGTGCCAGCAGTCCCTCCCGGGACAGCAACTATGGCTACACCTTC

clone_size: NA
j_call: TRBJ1-2
v_call: TRBV2
d_call: NA
cdr3_aa: CASSPSSSDGYTF
cdr3_nt: TGTGCCAGCTCACCTTCAAGTTCAGATGGCTACACCTTC

clone_size: NA
j_call: TRBJ2-7
v_call: TRBV7-4
d_call: TRBD2
cdr3_aa: CASSLVSGRSYEQYF
cdr3_nt: TGTGCCAGCAGCTTAGTTAGCGGGAGGTCCTACGAGCAGTACTTC

clone_size: NA
j_call: TRBJ1-5
v_call: TRBV6-1
d_call: NA
cdr3_aa: CASTQDRGQPQHF
cdr3_nt: TGTGCCAGCACCCAGGACAGAGGACAGCCCCAGCATTTT

clone_size: many
j_call: TRBJ1-1
v_call: TRBV7-9
d_call: TRBD1
cdr3_aa: CASSAGQGTTEAFF
cdr3_nt: TGTGCCAGCAGCGCGGGACAGGGTACCACTGAAGCTTTCTTT

clone_size: few
j_call: TRBJ1-5
v_call: TRBV19
d_call: TRBD1
cdr3_aa: CASSGQGSEPQHF
cdr3_nt: TGTGCCAGTTCCGGACAGGGATCGGAGCCCCAGCATTTT

clone_size: NA
j_call: TRBJ2-7
v_call: TRBV7-2
d_call: NA
cdr3_aa: CASSSAGKAYEQYF
cdr3_nt: TGTGCCAGCAGTTCGGCGGGTAAGGCCTACGAGCAGTACTTC

clone_size: few
j_call: TRBJ1-1
v_call: TRBV9
d_call: NA
cdr3_aa: CASSVASAAGTEAFF
cdr3_nt: TGTGCCAGCAGCGTAGCGAGTGCGGCTGGCACTGAAGCTTTCTTT